Listed here are 23 T cell receptor beta chains from one sample, sequenced in a study of T-cell memory formation after mild COVID-19. One entry per CDR3 protein, called by TCRdb with MiXCR from the 5' RACE reads. The sample has about 290,000 distinct CDR3 sequences, roughly 18% seen once; the top ten hold roughly 23%. Sequenced input: PBMCs or a T cell subset sorted from them (not recorded which). The receptors come from a man in his late teens or twenties who had mild COVID-19 (a few samples of this study predate the infection). Cell type and time point are not known.

There are a few counts of this clonotype. The rearrangement joins TRBV7-3 to TRBJ2-5; the D gene could be TRBD1 or TRBD2 (5 bases each). Germline V CDR1 and CDR2: SGHTA, FQGTGA. V lost 3 bases, J lost 2 bases, and 10 bases lay in between. The CDR3 contains 14 residues. CDR3 loop: CASSFQGPQETQYF. The CDR3 DNA reads TGTGCCAGCAGCTTTCAGGGACCACAAGAGACCCAGTACTTC.

The chain has TRBV3-1 and TRBJ2-3; 10 nucleotides match TRBD2. Looked up from germline, CDR1 is LGHDT and CDR2 is YNNKEL (reference sequence). J gave up 5 bases and V 0 bases, and 8 bases lay outside the gene matches. This CDR3 is built from 17 residues. The CDR3: CASSQDPLAGVLDTQYF. Written as DNA, the CDR3 is TGTGCCAGCAGCCAAGATCCCCTAGCGGGGGTGTTAGATACGCAGTATTTT.

The chain couples TRBV9 to TRBJ2-6; D gene ambiguous. Trimming stripped 0 bases from V and 0 bases from J, with 7 bases between. The CDR3 spans 16 residues. The germline V gene encodes CDR1 SGDLS and CDR2 YYNGEE. CDR3 in DNA: TGTGCCAGCAGCGTAGTGGGTAGCTCTGGGGCCAACGTCCTGACTTTC. Translating it yields CASSVVGSSGANVLTF. The full variable domain, completed using reference TRBV9 and TRBJ2-6, is DSGVTQTPKHLITATGQRVTLRCSPRSGDLSVYWYQQSLDQGLQFLIQYYNGEERAKGNILERFSAQQFPDLHSELNLSSLELGDSALYFCASSVVGSSGANVLTFGAGSRLTVL.

This clonotype has a handful of counts. The chain joins TRBV4-3 to TRBJ2-5; TRBD2 matches at 7 bases. Germline values: CDR1 LGHNA, CDR2 YSLEER. CDR3 length: 14 residues. Trimming cost V 0 bases and J 5 bases; bases outside gene matches: 3. The CDR3 is CASSQDWGGETQYF. Written as DNA, the CDR3 is TGCGCCAGCAGCCAAGATTGGGGGGGGGAGACCCAGTACTTC.

V usage is TRBV18 and J usage is TRBJ1-2; TRBD1 matches at 7 bases. The junction had 10 bases not matched to a gene; V was cut back by 6 bases and J by 6 bases. Per the germline V gene, CDR1 is KGHSH and CDR2 is LQKENI. The length of the CDR3 is 14 residues. CDR3 DNA: TGTGCCAGCTCGCGGCTTGACAGGGTTCATGGCTACACCTTC. It encodes CASSRLDRVHGYTF.

This clonotype turned up a few times. The chain combines TRBV27 with TRBJ1-2; 8 nucleotides align to TRBD1. Germline CDR1 and CDR2: MNHEY and SMNVEV (reference sequence). Trimming removed 1 base from V and 8 bases from J; junction bases left unmatched: 3. The CDR3 spans 13 residues. In DNA, the CDR3 is TGTGCCAGCAGTTTATGGGGACAGGACGGCTACACCTTC. It codes for CASSLWGQDGYTF.

In DNA form, the CDR3 reads TGCGCCAGCAGCCCGGACGGCTCCTACGAGCAGTACGTC. Protein product: CASSPDGSYEQYV. The V gene is TRBV5-1, the J gene TRBJ2-7; D gene ambiguous. Germline V gene lookup returns CDR1 SGHRS and CDR2 YFSETQ. CDR3 size: 13 residues. Trimming left V 4 bases short and J 0 bases short, with 8 bases between.

This clonotype was seen many times. The V call is TRBV6-1, the J call TRBJ2-2; D gene unclear. Germline V CDR1 and CDR2: MNHNS, SASEGT. V lost 0 bases and J 3 bases, leaving 5 bases between the germline ends. The CDR3 sequence is 14 residues long. The CDR3 DNA follows: TGTGCCAGCAGTGAAGCGGCCCACACCGGGGAGCTGTTTTTT. Translated, it gives CASSEAAHTGELFF.

This clonotype was seen a handful of times. The genes are TRBV9 and TRBJ2-2, with 14 bases identical to TRBD2. Losses at the gene ends were 3 bases for V and 7 bases for J; bases not matched to a gene: 8. Germline V gene data show CDR1 as SGDLS and CDR2 as YYNGEE. The CDR3 is made up of 17 amino acids. CDR3 in DNA: TGTGCCAGCAGCGCGACTAGCGGGGGGGCCAGGGTCGGGGAGCTGTTTTTT. Protein: CASSATSGGARVGELFF.

The V gene is TRBV7-9, the J gene TRBJ1-1; a weak D match, TRBD1 (6 bases). The germline V and J ends were trimmed by 5 bases and 1 base, with 11 bases remaining between them. The CDR3 sequence is 14 residues long. Germline values: CDR1 SEHNR, CDR2 FQNEAQ (reference sequence). CDR3 in DNA: TGTGCCAGCAGCGGCCAGGGGACGAACACTGAAGCTTTCTTT. Its protein is CASSGQGTNTEAFF.

This clonotype was seen many times. The V and J genes are TRBV12-3 or TRBV12-4 and TRBJ2-2; D unclear. The CDR3 totals 11 residues. Trimming left V 3 bases short and J 6 bases short, with 2 bases between. CDR3 sequence: CASSFSGELFF. The CDR3 nucleotides read TGTGCCAGCAGTTTCTCCGGGGAGCTGTTTTTT.

The chain couples TRBV6-1 to TRBJ2-5, with a weak D call TRBD1 (5 bases). Per germline, CDR1 MNHNS and CDR2 SASEGT. V was shortened by 4 bases and J by 5 bases, with 11 bases between the two germline ends. The CDR3 has 13 residues. The CDR3: CASSARVAETQYF. DNA of the CDR3: TGTGCCAGCAGTGCCAGGGTGGCGGAGACCCAGTACTTC.

V gene TRBV9 combines with J gene TRBJ2-3; D call uncertain. The germline V and J ends were trimmed by 0 bases and 6 bases, with 8 bases remaining between them. The CDR3 has 13 amino acids. CDR1 and CDR2 from the germline V gene are SGDLS and YYNGEE. The CDR3 sequence: CASSVAPEDTQYF. The CDR3 DNA sequence: TGTGCCAGCAGCGTAGCACCCGAGGATACGCAGTATTTT.

The gene calls are TRBV18 and TRBJ1-2, with D tentatively TRBD1 (5 bases). This CDR3 is 14 amino acids long. V lost 6 bases to trimming and J lost 1 base, with 12 bases between them. CDR1 is KGHSH, CDR2 LQKENI, per germline. The chain's CDR3 is CASSPGTVNYGYTF. The CDR3 nucleotides read TGTGCCAGCTCGCCCGGGACGGTTAACTATGGCTACACCTTC.

This clonotype has only a few counts. The chain employs TRBV5-6 and TRBJ1-1; D gene ambiguous. Deletions cut 3 bases from V and 3 bases from J, with 3 bases between. This CDR3 is 11 amino acids long. CDR1 SGHDT and CDR2 YYEEEE come from the germline V gene. This CDR3 reads CASSSYTEAFF. As DNA, the CDR3 is TGTGCCAGCAGCTCATACACTGAAGCTTTCTTT.

The table lists this clonotype with a few counts. The rearrangement joins TRBV5-6 to TRBJ2-6; possibly TRBD1 or TRBD2 for D (5 bases each). Germline lookup yields CDR1 SGHDT and CDR2 YYEEEE. Trimming left V 3 bases short and J 3 bases short, with 10 bases between. This CDR3 spans 15 amino acids. The CDR3, as DNA: TGTGCCAGCAGCTACGGGGCGGGTGGGGCCAACGTCCTGACTTTC. Translated: CASSYGAGGANVLTF.

In its sample, this clonotype was seen many times. The chain employs TRBV5-1 and TRBJ2-7; D is unclear. The V and J ends lost 4 bases and 3 bases respectively, with 8 bases between them. Germline CDR1 and CDR2: SGHRS and YFSETQ. The CDR3 is made up of 12 amino acids. The CDR3 bases are TGCGCCAGCAGCGAAACAAGCTACGAGCAGTACTTC. As protein: CASSETSYEQYF.

CDR3 amino acids: CASSGGGNQPQHF. The CDR3 DNA reads TGTGCCAGTTCCGGAGGGGGCAATCAGCCCCAGCATTTT. The rearrangement uses TRBV6-2 or TRBV6-3 and TRBJ1-5; weak D call: TRBD1 (5 bases). This CDR3 is 13 amino acids long. Germline CDR1 reads MNHEY; CDR2 reads SVGEGT. Trimming stripped 9 bases from V and 2 bases from J, with 11 bases between.

The chain is built from TRBV5-1 and TRBJ2-1; D possibly corresponds to TRBD1 (6 bases). CDR3 length: 13 residues. Trimming removed 0 bases at V and 5 bases at J, with 6 bases between. Germline V gene sequence: CDR1 SGHRS, CDR2 YFSETQ. This chain's CDR3 is CASSLGQDNEQFF. DNA for the CDR3: TGCGCCAGCAGCTTGGGACAGGACAATGAGCAGTTCTTC.

This clonotype has just a few counts. The gene calls are TRBV12-3 or TRBV12-4 and TRBJ1-1, with D possibly being TRBD1 (5 bases). This CDR3 spans 14 amino acids. The germline V and J ends were trimmed by 6 bases and 0 bases, with 11 bases remaining between them. In nucleotides, the CDR3 is TGTGCCAGCAGGGACACGATCATGAACACTGAAGCTTTCTTT. The encoded protein is CASRDTIMNTEAFF.

This clonotype was picked up a small number of times. V and J are TRBV6-2 or TRBV6-3 and TRBJ2-2; no reliable D call. Between the trimmed V and J ends, which lost 2 bases and 5 bases, there was a span of 9 bases. The CDR3 is made up of 14 amino acids. Germline V gives CDR1 MNHEY, CDR2 SVGEGT. CDR3 region: CASSYARVTGELFF. In nucleotides, the CDR3 is TGTGCCAGCAGTTACGCCCGGGTTACCGGGGAGCTGTTTTTT.

A few counts support this clonotype. The V gene is TRBV7-2, the J gene TRBJ2-7, with 8 bases aligning to TRBD1. With 3 bases clipped from V and 4 bases from J, the junction kept 5 bases outside the gene matches. CDR1 and CDR2 (germline): SGHTA, FQGNSA. The CDR3 contains 14 residues. The CDR3 region is CASSFQGAVYEQYF. The DNA of the CDR3 is TGTGCCAGCAGCTTTCAGGGGGCGGTATACGAGCAGTACTTC.

J is TRBJ1-6 and V is TRBV7-9, with D unclear. V lost 6 bases, J lost 7 bases, and 16 bases lay in between. Germline-derived CDR1 and CDR2 are SEHNR and FQNEAQ (reference sequence). The CDR3 has 15 residues. The CDR3 coding sequence is TGTGCCAGCAGGTCCTCGGGGTCGCGGAATTCACCCCTCCACTTT. Translating it yields CASRSSGSRNSPLHF.